The source of this TCR beta chain is a study of T cell changes during pregnancy in multiple sclerosis. The V end lost 3 bases, the J end lost 0 bases, and 2 bases lay between the germline ends. There are 12 residues in the CDR3. Per the germline V gene, CDR1 is MNHNS and CDR2 is SASEGT. Assay: immunoSEQ multiplex PCR; the TCRdb copy retains only in-frame clones and omits some. The data hold about 73,000 clones, with 85% to 95% observed a single time. The rearrangement joins TRBV6-1 to TRBJ1-2; D remains unclear. The sample here was peripheral blood, taken in the third trimester of pregnancy. This sequence was found in a female donor in good health, enrolled as a control in a pregnancy study. The CDR3 DNA reads as TGTGCCAGCAGTGACGCTAACTATGGCTACACCTTC. This encodes CASSDANYGYTF.